This is a list of T cell receptor beta chains from one sample in a study of CD8 T cells in Susac syndrome. TCRdb passed the immunoSEQ multiplex PCR reads through MiXCR, listing each CDR3 protein once. The sample has some 100,000 distinct CDR3 sequences, approximately 93% seen once; the top ten hold about 0.09%. Material: CD4+ T cells from PBMCs. The receptors come from a human donor with multiple sclerosis. CDR3s include the opening cysteine and the closing phenylalanine or tryptophan. The D gene is left open where the match is weak. A clone size is listed for some rows: how often the clone was seen (once, few, many), or a class if it is expanded.

TRBV20-1	once	NA	TRBJ1-3	15	CSAVVHRLTGNTIYF	TGCAGTGCCGTCGTCCACAGGTTGACTGGAAACACCATATATTTT
TRBV6-2/TRBV6-3	NA	TRBD2	TRBJ2-1	13	CASRAGGGNEQFF	TGTGCCAGCCGCGCGGGGGGCGGCAATGAGCAGTTCTTC
TRBV10-3	NA	NA	TRBJ2-6	15	CAISVVRSGANVLTF	TGTGCCATCAGTGTCGTACGCTCTGGGGCCAACGTCCTGACTTTC
TRBV2	NA	NA	TRBJ1-5	14	CASSETSETQPQHF	TGTGCCAGCAGTGAAACGTCCGAAACTCAGCCCCAGCATTTT
TRBV28	NA	TRBD1	TRBJ2-7	14	CASSLGQGKNEQYF	TGTGCCAGCAGTTTGGGACAGGGAAAGAACGAGCAGTACTTC
TRBV4-1	few	NA	TRBJ2-5	15	CASSQEPQGGETQYF	TGCGCCAGCAGCCAAGAACCCCAAGGGGGGGAGACCCAGTACTTC
TRBV30	NA	NA	TRBJ2-1	14	CAWITGMAYNEQFF	TGTGCCTGGATAACAGGGATGGCCTACAATGAGCAGTTCTTC
TRBV5-8	NA	TRBD1	TRBJ1-2	14	CASSLGTGIYGYTF	TGTGCCAGCAGCTTGGGGACAGGGATCTATGGCTACACCTTC
TRBV5-6	NA	NA	TRBJ1-6	14	CASSFRRNNSPLHF	TGTGCCAGCAGCTTCCGGCGAAATAATTCACCCCTCCACTTT
TRBV5-1	NA	NA	TRBJ2-3	15	CASSLVGALGDTQYF	TGCGCCAGCAGCTTGGTGGGGGCTCTGGGAGATACGCAGTATTTT
TRBV13	few	NA	TRBJ1-6	13	CASSESGVSPLHF	TGTGCCAGCAGCGAGAGCGGCGTCTCACCCCTCCACTTT
TRBV29-1	NA	NA	TRBJ1-1	13	CSVERGGNTEAFF	TGCAGCGTTGAACGGGGGGGGAACACTGAAGCTTTCTTT
TRBV2	NA	NA	TRBJ1-2	12	CASSPRDGGYTF	TGTGCCAGCAGTCCCCGGGACGGTGGCTACACCTTC
TRBV20-1	NA	NA	TRBJ1-2	14	CSARDLTPSFSYTF	TGCAGTGCTAGAGATTTGACCCCCTCGTTTAGCTACACCTTC
TRBV20-1	NA	TRBD1	TRBJ2-6	16	CSARVGQSSGANVLTF	TGCAGTGCTAGAGTGGGACAGTCCTCTGGGGCCAACGTCCTGACTTTC
TRBV12-3/TRBV12-4	NA	NA	TRBJ2-7	11	CASSLEEGQYF	TGTGCCAGCAGTTTAGAGGAAGGTCAGTACTTC
TRBV29-1	NA	NA	TRBJ1-2	12	CSVHQGNYGYTF	TGCAGCGTTCACCAGGGGAACTATGGCTACACCTTC
TRBV7-2	NA	TRBD2	TRBJ2-7	15	CASSLGPAGGYEQYF	TGTGCCAGCAGCTTAGGGCCAGCGGGGGGTTACGAGCAGTACTTC
TRBV7-2	NA	TRBD2	TRBJ2-5	19	CASSQAGGGYSSVKETQYF	TGTGCCAGCAGCCAGGCCGGGGGGGGTTATTCTTCGGTTAAGGAGACCCAGTACTTC
TRBV5-5	once	NA	TRBJ2-5	15	CASSLEWPDQETQYF	TGTGCCAGCAGCTTGGAGTGGCCAGACCAAGAGACCCAGTACTTC
TRBV29-1	NA	NA	TRBJ1-4	13	CSVVKGFGEKLFF	TGCAGCGTTGTGAAGGGATTTGGGGAAAAACTGTTTTTT
TRBV7-2	NA	NA	TRBJ2-5	15	CASSLGTAPLETQYF	TGTGCCAGCAGCTTAGGGACAGCTCCCCTGGAGACCCAGTACTTC